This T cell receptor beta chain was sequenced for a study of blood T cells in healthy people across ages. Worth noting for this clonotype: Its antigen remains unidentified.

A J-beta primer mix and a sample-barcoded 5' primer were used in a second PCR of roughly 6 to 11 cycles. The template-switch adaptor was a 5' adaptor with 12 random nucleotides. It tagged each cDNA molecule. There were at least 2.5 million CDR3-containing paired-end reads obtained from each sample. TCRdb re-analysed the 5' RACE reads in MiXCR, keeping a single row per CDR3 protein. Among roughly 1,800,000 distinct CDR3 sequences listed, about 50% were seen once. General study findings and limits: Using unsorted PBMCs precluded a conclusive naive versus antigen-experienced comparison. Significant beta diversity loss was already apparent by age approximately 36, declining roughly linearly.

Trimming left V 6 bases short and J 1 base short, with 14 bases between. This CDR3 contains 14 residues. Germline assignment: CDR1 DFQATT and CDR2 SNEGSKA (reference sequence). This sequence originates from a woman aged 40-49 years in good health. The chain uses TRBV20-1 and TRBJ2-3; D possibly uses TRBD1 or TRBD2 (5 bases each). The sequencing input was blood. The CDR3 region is CSASRDRGTDTQYF. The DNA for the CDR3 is TGCAGTGCCTCCCGGGACCGGGGCACAGATACGCAGTATTTT.